Listed below are T cell receptor beta chains from one sample, sequenced in a study of T-cell memory formation after mild COVID-19. One entry per CDR3 protein results from TCRdb running MiXCR on the 5' RACE reads. The data show about half a million distinct CDR3 sequences, with 18% seen just once and 12% held by the top ten. The sequencing input was PBMCs or a T cell subset sorted from them (not recorded which). These receptors were collected from an adult woman who had mild COVID-19 (a few samples of this study predate the infection). Cell type and time point are not known. Each CDR3 is given with its conserved first and last residue. The D gene is left open where the match is weak. Clone size, where shown, is once, few, many, or a class for clones that have expanded.

cdr3_nt: TGTGCCAGCAGTTTTTATGAGGGTGGAGATACGCAGTATTTT; cdr3_aa: CASSFYEGGDTQYF; j_call: TRBJ2-3; clone_size: .; v_call: TRBV12-3/TRBV12-4; d_call: .
cdr3_nt: TGTGCCAGCAGCTTATCAGGGGCCTATAATTCACCCCTCCACTTT; cdr3_aa: CASSLSGAYNSPLHF; j_call: TRBJ1-6; clone_size: few; v_call: TRBV7-3; d_call: .
cdr3_nt: TGCGCCAGCAGCTCCAGGGCCGCGGGGAGCACCGGGGAGCTGTTTTTT; cdr3_aa: CASSSRAAGSTGELFF; j_call: TRBJ2-2; clone_size: .; v_call: TRBV5-1; d_call: .
cdr3_nt: TGTGCCAGCAGCTTCCGGACAGGGCGAGGAGAGACCCAGTACTTC; cdr3_aa: CASSFRTGRGETQYF; j_call: TRBJ2-5; clone_size: .; v_call: TRBV7-8; d_call: TRBD1
cdr3_nt: TGTGACACCAGTGATCCCGGACAGATCACCGGGGAGCTGTTTTTT; cdr3_aa: CDTSDPGQITGELFF; j_call: TRBJ2-2; clone_size: .; v_call: TRBV24-1; d_call: .
cdr3_nt: TGCAGTGATCGATTTTGGACTGAAGCTTTCTTT; cdr3_aa: CSDRFWTEAFF; j_call: TRBJ1-1; clone_size: .; v_call: TRBV20-1; d_call: .
cdr3_nt: TGTGCCAGCAGAGACATTATCAGCTCTGGGGCCAACGTCCTGACTTTC; cdr3_aa: CASRDIISSGANVLTF; j_call: TRBJ2-6; clone_size: few; v_call: TRBV5-6; d_call: .
cdr3_nt: TGTGCCAGCAGTTCCCTTCGGACAGGGCGCCTTCACGAGCAGTACTTC; cdr3_aa: CASSSLRTGRLHEQYF; j_call: TRBJ2-7; clone_size: few; v_call: TRBV12-3/TRBV12-4; d_call: TRBD1
cdr3_nt: TGTGCCAGCAACCCCAGGGCAGGGAACACTGAAGCTTTCTTT; cdr3_aa: CASNPRAGNTEAFF; j_call: TRBJ1-1; clone_size: .; v_call: TRBV6-2/TRBV6-3; d_call: .
cdr3_nt: TGTGCCAGCAGTGGGCGGGACTTCTACAATGAGCAGTTCTTC; cdr3_aa: CASSGRDFYNEQFF; j_call: TRBJ2-1; clone_size: .; v_call: TRBV6-2/TRBV6-3; d_call: .
cdr3_nt: TGTGCCAGCAGTGATGGGGAGGGAAACTCCTACGAGCAGTACTTC; cdr3_aa: CASSDGEGNSYEQYF; j_call: TRBJ2-7; clone_size: few; v_call: TRBV25-1; d_call: TRBD2
cdr3_nt: TGTGCCAGCAGCGTAGGGATTTATTACAATGAGCAGTTCTTC; cdr3_aa: CASSVGIYYNEQFF; j_call: TRBJ2-1; clone_size: .; v_call: TRBV9; d_call: .
cdr3_nt: TGTGCCAGTAGACCGGGACAGAAGAACACCGGGGAGCTGTTTTTT; cdr3_aa: CASRPGQKNTGELFF; j_call: TRBJ2-2; clone_size: .; v_call: TRBV19; d_call: TRBD1
cdr3_nt: TGTGCCAGCAGCGCGAGGGGCGAGAGTGAGCAGTTCTTC; cdr3_aa: CASSARGESEQFF; j_call: TRBJ2-1; clone_size: .; v_call: TRBV7-9; d_call: .
cdr3_nt: TGTGCCAGCAGCTTGACCAGAACTGCTGGCTACACCTTC; cdr3_aa: CASSLTRTAGYTF; j_call: TRBJ1-2; clone_size: few; v_call: TRBV5-6; d_call: .
cdr3_nt: TGTGCCAGCAGCCAGCGGGGGGGCCGAGAGCAGTACTTC; cdr3_aa: CASSQRGGREQYF; j_call: TRBJ2-7; clone_size: few; v_call: TRBV3-1; d_call: TRBD2
cdr3_nt: TGTGCCAGCAGCTTAGAGGACCGGTGGGCAACTAATGAAAAACTGTTTTTT; cdr3_aa: CASSLEDRWATNEKLFF; j_call: TRBJ1-4; clone_size: few; v_call: TRBV11-2; d_call: .
cdr3_nt: TGTGCCAGCAGCTTGGAGCACCTCAGCTCTGGAAACACCATATATTTT; cdr3_aa: CASSLEHLSSGNTIYF; j_call: TRBJ1-3; clone_size: few; v_call: TRBV11-2; d_call: .
cdr3_nt: TGTGCCAGCAGTCTAACTACACTAGCGGGAGATAGAGAGGGTGAGCAGTTCTTC; cdr3_aa: CASSLTTLAGDREGEQFF; j_call: TRBJ2-1; clone_size: .; v_call: TRBV12-3/TRBV12-4; d_call: TRBD2
cdr3_nt: TGTGCCACCAGTGATTCGCCACGGACTAGCGGGAGTACAGATACGCAGTATTTT; cdr3_aa: CATSDSPRTSGSTDTQYF; j_call: TRBJ2-3; clone_size: few; v_call: TRBV24-1; d_call: TRBD2
cdr3_nt: TGTGCCAGCAGTTTAAGTTGGGGGGCCCTCACTGAAGCTTTCTTT; cdr3_aa: CASSLSWGALTEAFF; j_call: TRBJ1-1; clone_size: few; v_call: TRBV12-3/TRBV12-4; d_call: .
cdr3_nt: TGCGCCAGCAGTCCGTATGGGGATACGCAGTATTTT; cdr3_aa: CASSPYGDTQYF; j_call: TRBJ2-3; clone_size: .; v_call: TRBV5-1; d_call: .
cdr3_nt: TGCAGCGTTGAAGGTTCCCTCCAAGAGACCCAGTACTTC; cdr3_aa: CSVEGSLQETQYF; j_call: TRBJ2-5; clone_size: few; v_call: TRBV29-1; d_call: .
cdr3_nt: TGTGCCAGCTCACCATTGGGACTTAGCACAGATACGCAGTATTTT; cdr3_aa: CASSPLGLSTDTQYF; j_call: TRBJ2-3; clone_size: .; v_call: TRBV18; d_call: .
cdr3_nt: TGCGCCAGCAGCCAGGGAATTTTCCGGGACAGCTCCTACGAGCAGTACTTC; cdr3_aa: CASSQGIFRDSSYEQYF; j_call: TRBJ2-7; clone_size: .; v_call: TRBV4-3; d_call: TRBD1
cdr3_nt: TGTGCCAGCAGCCAAGATTCGCGGCGCGGGGAGCTGTTTTTT; cdr3_aa: CASSQDSRRGELFF; j_call: TRBJ2-2; clone_size: .; v_call: TRBV3-1; d_call: .
cdr3_nt: TGTGCCAGCAGGACAACGGACAGCCTTAACTATGGCTACACCTTC; cdr3_aa: CASRTTDSLNYGYTF; j_call: TRBJ1-2; clone_size: few; v_call: TRBV12-3/TRBV12-4; d_call: .
cdr3_nt: TGTGCCAGCAGTTTTTGGTTAAGCACAGATACGCAGTATTTT; cdr3_aa: CASSFWLSTDTQYF; j_call: TRBJ2-3; clone_size: .; v_call: TRBV12-3/TRBV12-4; d_call: .
cdr3_nt: TGTGCCAGCAGCGTAAATTCCGCAGATACGCAGTATTTT; cdr3_aa: CASSVNSADTQYF; j_call: TRBJ2-3; clone_size: .; v_call: TRBV9; d_call: .
cdr3_nt: TGTGCCTGGAGTACTGGGGTGGACACTGAAGCTTTCTTT; cdr3_aa: CAWSTGVDTEAFF; j_call: TRBJ1-1; clone_size: .; v_call: TRBV30; d_call: .
cdr3_nt: TGCGCCAGCAGCCAATTAACAACCGAAGACTCAGGACGGGAAGCTTTCTTT; cdr3_aa: CASSQLTTEDSGREAFF; j_call: TRBJ1-1; clone_size: many; v_call: TRBV4-1; d_call: .
cdr3_nt: TGTGCCAGCAGTCCTACAGGGGGGCGAGCCAAAAACATTCAGTACTTC; cdr3_aa: CASSPTGGRAKNIQYF; j_call: TRBJ2-4; clone_size: few; v_call: TRBV12-3/TRBV12-4; d_call: TRBD1
cdr3_nt: TGCAGTGCTCCCAGGGTATCCGGAAACACCATATATTTT; cdr3_aa: CSAPRVSGNTIYF; j_call: TRBJ1-3; clone_size: few; v_call: TRBV20-1; d_call: .
cdr3_nt: TGTGCCAGCAGCCAAGAAGAAAGCCTAGCGGGAGCCAAAAATACGCAGTATTTT; cdr3_aa: CASSQEESLAGAKNTQYF; j_call: TRBJ2-3; clone_size: few; v_call: TRBV4-2; d_call: TRBD2
cdr3_nt: TGTGCCAGCAGTTTTGGCAGAACCGCTGGGGAGCAGTTCTTC; cdr3_aa: CASSFGRTAGEQFF; j_call: TRBJ2-1; clone_size: many; v_call: TRBV27; d_call: .
cdr3_nt: TGTGCCAGCAGTACCACAGGGACGGTGAGAAACATTCAGTACTTC; cdr3_aa: CASSTTGTVRNIQYF; j_call: TRBJ2-4; clone_size: .; v_call: TRBV6-5; d_call: .
cdr3_nt: TGCGCCAGCAGTCAATCCCGGGGGGGGAATGAGCAGTTCTTC; cdr3_aa: CASSQSRGGNEQFF; j_call: TRBJ2-1; clone_size: few; v_call: TRBV23-1; d_call: TRBD2
cdr3_nt: TGTGCCAGCTCATCCCCACTAGCGGGAGGGTGTCCGTTCTTC; cdr3_aa: CASSSPLAGGCPFF; j_call: TRBJ2-1; clone_size: .; v_call: TRBV18; d_call: TRBD2
cdr3_nt: TGCAGGGGTGACCATGAGCAGTTCTTC; cdr3_aa: CRGDHEQFF; j_call: TRBJ2-1; clone_size: few; v_call: TRBV29-1; d_call: .
cdr3_nt: TGCGCCAGCAGCTTGGCCCCTTTGGGGGGAGAGACCCAGTACTTC; cdr3_aa: CASSLAPLGGETQYF; j_call: TRBJ2-5; clone_size: few; v_call: TRBV5-1; d_call: .
cdr3_nt: TGTGCCAGCAGCTTAAAGAGTGTATTGGGTGAAAAACTGTTTTTT; cdr3_aa: CASSLKSVLGEKLFF; j_call: TRBJ1-4; clone_size: few; v_call: TRBV7-9; d_call: .
cdr3_nt: TGTGCCAGCAGTGACGGGACTAGCGGCGGTGAGACCCAGTACTTC; cdr3_aa: CASSDGTSGGETQYF; j_call: TRBJ2-5; clone_size: many; v_call: TRBV7-9; d_call: TRBD2
cdr3_nt: TGTGCCAGCAGTGGACAGGGAGCCAACGTCCTGACTTTC; cdr3_aa: CASSGQGANVLTF; j_call: TRBJ2-6; clone_size: .; v_call: TRBV12-3/TRBV12-4; d_call: TRBD1
cdr3_nt: TGTGCCAGCAGTGAGTCCCACTTGGGCGAGCAGTACTTC; cdr3_aa: CASSESHLGEQYF; j_call: TRBJ2-7; clone_size: few; v_call: TRBV2; d_call: .
cdr3_nt: TGCGCCAGCAGCTTGACTAGCGGGAGGTGGAACCCCAATGAGCAGTTCTTC; cdr3_aa: CASSLTSGRWNPNEQFF; j_call: TRBJ2-1; clone_size: .; v_call: TRBV5-1; d_call: TRBD2
cdr3_nt: TGTGCCTGGAGTGGAGTAGCGGGGGCCCGCACAGATACGCAGTATTTT; cdr3_aa: CAWSGVAGARTDTQYF; j_call: TRBJ2-3; clone_size: .; v_call: TRBV30; d_call: TRBD2
cdr3_nt: TGTGCCAGCAGTGAAACGGGCGGTAGTCTTCAGCCCCAGCATTTT; cdr3_aa: CASSETGGSLQPQHF; j_call: TRBJ1-5; clone_size: .; v_call: TRBV2; d_call: .
cdr3_nt: TGCAGTGACAGAGCTTGGGGTCGGAGCTCCTACAATGAGCAGTTCTTC; cdr3_aa: CSDRAWGRSSYNEQFF; j_call: TRBJ2-1; clone_size: .; v_call: TRBV20-1; d_call: .
cdr3_nt: TGTGCCACCAGTGACAACGCCGGGGGGGGCTCTGGCTACGGCTACACCTTC; cdr3_aa: CATSDNAGGGSGYGYTF; j_call: TRBJ1-2; clone_size: .; v_call: TRBV24-1; d_call: .
cdr3_nt: TGTGCCAGCAGCGGGGGAGACTCGCCTAACTATGGCTACACCTTC; cdr3_aa: CASSGGDSPNYGYTF; j_call: TRBJ1-2; clone_size: .; v_call: TRBV9; d_call: .
cdr3_nt: TGCAGTGTTTGGAGGGCGTATGAGCAGTTCTTC; cdr3_aa: CSVWRAYEQFF; j_call: TRBJ2-1; clone_size: .; v_call: TRBV20-1; d_call: .